The 25 T cell receptor beta chains given below trace back to one sample, sequenced in a study of beta chain features in type 1 diabetes. Their antigens are not known. The study, taken as a whole, reports: Significant though moderate, a shortening of TCRB CDR3s appeared in all four CD4+ subsets of Type 1 diabetes patients.

Of the isolated RNA, all was reverse transcribed, and so the sequenced material was expressed TCRB transcripts. The method was immunoSEQ multiplex PCR; TCRdb's version includes in-frame clones alone and lacks a portion of them. Of about 22,000 clones detected, more than 45% appear once; the ten largest clones hold under 0.4%. The source material was stem cell memory CD4+ T cells from blood. These TCRs come from a man aged 18 to 29 with type 1 diabetes.

V is TRBV4-1 and J is TRBJ1-2; weak D call: TRBD1 (6 bases). The V end was cut by 1 base, the J end by 8 bases, with 14 bases between. Germline V gene sequence: CDR1 MGHRA, CDR2 YSYEKL. The CDR3 is 14 residues long. CDR3 loop: CASSQVGRGAGYTF. For the CDR3, the DNA is TGCGCCAGCAGCCAAGTAGGCCGGGGGGCCGGCTACACCTTC.

The V and J genes are TRBV7-9 and TRBJ2-1; tentative D call: TRBD2 (5 bases). V was trimmed by 2 bases and J by 7 bases, leaving 9 bases between them. This CDR3 is 13 amino acids long. Germline V gives CDR1 SEHNR, CDR2 FQNEAQ (reference sequence). The CDR3 region is CASSLSGLNEQFF. Written as DNA, the CDR3 is TGTGCCAGCAGCTTATCGGGGTTGAATGAGCAGTTCTTC.

The V gene is TRBV28, the J gene TRBJ1-2; TRBD1 matches 10 bases. The CDR3 totals 15 residues. CDR1 MDHEN and CDR2 SYDVKM come from the germline V gene. V shed 4 bases and J 4 bases; nucleotides not matched to a gene: 6. The CDR3 region is CASSSPGQGRYGYTF. The DNA for the CDR3 is TGTGCCAGCAGTTCCCCGGGACAGGGGCGCTATGGCTACACCTTC.

The V gene is TRBV18, the J gene TRBJ2-7, with 9 bases fitting TRBD1. The CDR3 sequence is 14 residues long. The trim removed 2 bases at V and 6 bases at J, leaving 5 bases unmatched. From germline, CDR1 is KGHSH and CDR2 LQKENI. CDR3 protein: CASSPGTGYGEQYF. CDR3 DNA sequence: TGTGCCAGCTCACCAGGGACAGGGTACGGCGAGCAGTACTTC.

J is TRBJ2-3 and V is TRBV18, with 7 nucleotides matching TRBD2. This CDR3 has 14 amino acids. CDR1 is KGHSH, CDR2 LQKENI, per germline. Trimming at V came to 2 bases and at J to 6 bases, leaving 5 bases not matched to a gene. The CDR3 loop reads CASSPGTTRDTQYF. The CDR3 DNA reads TGTGCCAGCTCACCAGGGACTACGAGGGATACGCAGTATTTT.

The chain joins TRBV4-1 to TRBJ1-3; a weak D match, TRBD1 (5 bases). Germline V CDR1 and CDR2: MGHRA, YSYEKL. The V end lost 0 bases, the J end lost 0 bases, and 24 bases lay between the germline ends. This CDR3 contains 21 residues. CDR3 sequence: CASSQDVTYFAGKRSGNTIYF. CDR3 nucleotides: TGCGCCAGCAGCCAAGATGTGACGTATTTCGCAGGGAAACGCTCTGGAAACACCATATATTTT.

This clone was observed a handful of times. This same CDR3 is encoded by further DNA sequences in the sample. V is TRBV18 and J is TRBJ2-2; D is ambiguous. Germline-derived CDR1 and CDR2 are KGHSH and LQKENI. Deletions cut 3 bases from V and 3 bases from J, with 5 bases between. The CDR3 contains 13 residues. This CDR3 is CASSPRDTGELFF. The CDR3 nucleotides are TGTGCCAGCTCACCGCGTGACACCGGGGAGCTGTTTTTT.

This clone came up once. The chain has TRBV5-4 and TRBJ2-7, with 10 positions matching TRBD2. The CDR3 sequence is 14 residues long. CDR1 SGHNT and CDR2 YYREEE come from the germline V gene (reference sequence). The V and J ends lost 2 bases and 2 bases, in that order; junction bases with no gene match: 1. The CDR3 DNA sequence: TGTGCCAGCAGCTTAGCGGGAGGGCCCTACGAGCAGTACTTC. Protein product: CASSLAGGPYEQYF.

This rearrangement joins TRBV5-4 to TRBJ2-5; the match to TRBD1 covers 10 bases. V was clipped by 4 bases and J by 5 bases; unmatched bases: 2. The CDR3 contains 13 residues. Germline V gene sequence: CDR1 SGHNT, CDR2 YYREEE (reference sequence). The CDR3 DNA sequence: TGTGCCAGCAGCAGGGACAGGGGTGAGACCCAGTACTTC. Translated, it gives CASSRDRGETQYF.

The rearrangement uses TRBV5-4 and TRBJ2-2, with TRBD2 matching 8 bases. The CDR3 totals 15 residues. From germline, CDR1 is SGHNT and CDR2 YYREEE (reference sequence). Germline trimming cut 4 bases from V and 4 bases from J; bases unmatched to any gene: 6. The CDR3, as DNA: TGTGCCAGCAGCACGGGACTAGAAGGCACCGGGGAGCTGTTTTTT. Its protein is CASSTGLEGTGELFF.

V gene TRBV14 combines with J gene TRBJ1-5, with TRBD1 identical over 7 bases. The V and J ends lost 3 bases and 9 bases, in that order; junction bases with no gene match: 2. The germline gives CDR1 SGHDN, CDR2 FVKESK. The CDR3 is made up of 12 amino acids. CDR3: CASSQHRGPQHF. CDR3 DNA sequence: TGTGCCAGCAGCCAGCACAGGGGGCCCCAGCATTTT.

The chain couples TRBV10-3 to TRBJ1-5, with TRBD1 identical over 9 bases. Germline V gene data show CDR1 as ENHRY and CDR2 as SYGVKD. V shed 4 bases and J 2 bases; nucleotides not matched to a gene: 0. This CDR3 has 14 amino acids. The CDR3 is CAISGTGGNQPQHF. In DNA, the CDR3 is TGTGCCATCAGTGGGACAGGGGGCAATCAGCCCCAGCATTTT.

This chain links TRBV30 with TRBJ1-1; D gene unclear. The V gene's germline CDR1 is GTSNPN and CDR2 SVGIG (reference sequence). There are 13 residues in the CDR3. V dropped 7 bases and J dropped 0 bases, with 12 bases sitting between them. The CDR3 spells CALCAALNTEAFF. The CDR3 DNA reads TGTGCCTTGTGCGCTGCATTGAACACTGAAGCTTTCTTT.

V and J are TRBV5-1 and TRBJ2-1; the match to TRBD1 covers 9 bases. The CDR3 covers 13 residues. The ends lost 6 bases at V and 12 bases at J; junction bases unmatched: 10. Per the germline V gene, CDR1 is SGHRS and CDR2 is YFSETQ. The CDR3 protein is CASTGTGSRRQFF. Written as DNA, the CDR3 is TGCGCCAGCACGGGGACAGGGTCCAGACGGCAGTTCTTC.

The chain uses TRBV5-1 and TRBJ1-1; a weak D match, TRBD1 (5 bases). The germline V gene has CDR1 SGHRS and CDR2 YFSETQ. Trimming took 4 bases from V and 1 from J, leaving 11 bases between them. The CDR3 totals 14 residues. The CDR3 here is CASSDLTANTEAFF. The CDR3 DNA reads as TGCGCCAGCAGCGACCTGACAGCGAACACTGAAGCTTTCTTT.

The rearrangement links TRBV5-4 to TRBJ2-2; D not certain. From germline, CDR1 is SGHNT and CDR2 YYREEE (reference sequence). The CDR3 length is 16 residues. With 0 bases removed from V and 1 base from J, the gap between germline ends came to 10 bases. The CDR3 is CASSLGASMNTGELFF. CDR3 sequence (DNA): TGTGCCAGCAGCTTGGGGGCCAGTATGAACACCGGGGAGCTGTTTTTT.

The sample holds a few counts of this clone. The gene calls are TRBV5-1 and TRBJ1-1, with unresolved D. The CDR3 is 14 residues long. Germline CDR1 is SGHRS and CDR2 is YFSETQ. V gave up 2 bases and J gave up 3 bases, with 11 bases separating them. CDR3 loop: CASSFNIVDTEAFF. The CDR3 region has the DNA TGCGCCAGCAGCTTTAATATAGTGGACACTGAAGCTTTCTTT. Using reference TRBV5-1 and TRBJ1-1 for the parts outside the CDR3, the full variable domain is KAGVTQTPRYLIKTRGQQVTLSCSPISGHRSVSWYQQTPGQGLQFLFEYFSETQRNKGNFPGRFSGRQFSNSRSEMNVSTLELGDSALYLCASSFNIVDTEAFFGQGTRLTVV.

V gene TRBV20-1 combines with J gene TRBJ2-7, with a tentative D call TRBD2 (6 bases). The V end lost 5 bases, the J end lost 4 bases, and 9 bases lay between the germline ends. The CDR3 covers 11 residues. The germline V gene has CDR1 DFQATT and CDR2 SNEGSKA (reference sequence). CDR3 coding DNA: TGCAGTGCTCCCCGGGGGTACGAGCAGTACTTC. Translated: CSAPRGYEQYF.

This clone was detected a few times. This chain joins TRBV29-1 and TRBJ2-7; 8 nucleotides match TRBD1. CDR1 is SQVTM, CDR2 ANQGSEA, per germline. The CDR3 contains 13 residues. V lost 4 bases to trimming and J lost 4 bases; unmatched junction nucleotides: 6. CDR3 loop: CSVGAGGGYEQYF. CDR3 DNA sequence: TGCAGCGTTGGGGCAGGGGGCGGGTACGAGCAGTACTTC.

The chain has TRBV2 and TRBJ2-7, with TRBD1 identical over 7 bases. J lost 3 bases, V lost 6 bases, and 8 bases had no gene match. Germline loops: CDR1 SNHLY, CDR2 FYNNEI. The CDR3 spans 14 residues. CDR3 loop: CASSRDRNFYEQYF. The CDR3 DNA is TGTGCCAGCAGCCGGGACAGAAACTTCTACGAGCAGTACTTC.

This clone was seen more than once but under ten times. The genes are TRBV5-1 and TRBJ2-7; 8 bases line up with TRBD1. The CDR3 contains 12 residues. Unmatched junction bases numbered 1, after V lost 2 bases and J lost 6 bases. The V gene's germline CDR1 is SGHRS and CDR2 YFSETQ. CDR3 amino acids: CASSFGQGEQYF. The CDR3, as DNA: TGCGCCAGCAGCTTCGGACAGGGCGAGCAGTACTTC.

The chain recombines TRBV5-4 with TRBJ2-2, with D perhaps TRBD2 (6 bases). The germline CDR1 and CDR2 sequences are SGHNT and YYREEE (reference sequence). This CDR3 contains 14 residues. With 4 bases removed from V and 5 bases from J, the gap between germline ends came to 12 bases. CDR3 nucleotide sequence: TGTGCCAGCAGCCCCCTTGGGGGGACCGGGGAGCTGTTTTTT. It is translated as CASSPLGGTGELFF.

In nucleotides, the CDR3 is TGTGCCACCAGGGCTGTCTGGGACAGGGGGTTCAATCAGCCCCAGCATTTT. Translated, it gives CATRAVWDRGFNQPQHF. The rearrangement uses TRBV15 and TRBJ1-5; TRBD1 matches 11 bases. V shed 6 bases and J 3 bases; nucleotides not matched to a gene: 10. The V gene's germline CDR1 is LNHNV and CDR2 YYDKDF (reference sequence). The CDR3 spans 17 residues.

In regard to this clone: The junction and the germline gene differ at one end; a read error may be behind it. The chain employs TRBV9 and TRBJ2-5; 10 bases are a match to TRBD2. Germline values: CDR1 SGDLS, CDR2 YYNGEE. The CDR3 consists of 16 residues. The CDR3 DNA sequence: TGTGCCAACAGCGTATCGTCTAGCGGGGGCCAAGAGACCCAGTACTTC. It translates to CANSVSSSGGQETQYF.

This clone was detected only once. The chain combines TRBV27 with TRBJ2-1; 9 bases are shared with TRBD1. Germline lookup yields CDR1 MNHEY and CDR2 SMNVEV (reference sequence). The CDR3 has 14 residues. The V segment lost 7 bases and the J segment 7 bases; nucleotides outside the gene matches: 8. In DNA form, the CDR3 reads TGTGCCAGCATCCCGGGACAGGGTCGGAATGAGCAGTTCTTC. Translating it yields CASIPGQGRNEQFF.